Following are 28 T cell receptor beta chains from one sample sequenced in a study of cytomegalovirus exposure and HLA in healthy donors. The PCR made use of 60 Vbeta and 13 Jbeta primers. Sequencing used immunoSEQ multiplex PCR; TCRdb keeps in-frame clones, though not all of them. The sample includes more than 150,000 clones, about 81% seen only once; the top ten take 1.5%. The sequenced material came from PBMCs. Receptors were obtained from a man aged 40-49 years in good health and CMV-seronegative.

In DNA form, the CDR3 reads TGTGCCAGCAGCAAGGGGACTCCAGTTAGGAATGAGCAGTTCTTC. Translated: CASSKGTPVRNEQFF. The rearrangement uses TRBV6-5 and TRBJ2-1, with TRBD2 as a possible D gene (6 bases). CDR1 is MNHEY and CDR2 is SVGAGI in the germline V gene. The V gene lost 6 bases and the J gene lost 7 bases, with 19 bases spanning the gap. The CDR3 has 15 amino acids.

This chain links TRBV7-3 with TRBJ2-7; the D gene is possibly TRBD1 (6 bases). CDR3 length: 13 residues. Looked up from germline, CDR1 is SGHTA and CDR2 is FQGTGA. V lost 5 bases to trimming and J lost 5 bases, with 13 bases between them. The CDR3 DNA follows: TGTGCCAGCAGCCGAAGGGCAGGGGACGAGCAGTACTTC. It specifies CASSRRAGDEQYF.

CDR3 protein: CASSDRDSVYGYTF. Written as DNA, the CDR3 is TGTGCCAGTAGTGACCGGGACAGTGTCTATGGCTACACCTTC. The gene calls are TRBV19 and TRBJ1-2, with 7 bases that match TRBD1. The germline CDR1 and CDR2 sequences are LNHDA and SQIVND (reference sequence). This CDR3 contains 14 residues. V dropped 5 bases and J dropped 4; count of bases not matched to a gene: 7.

The genes are TRBV28 and TRBJ1-3; D is undetermined. V lost 6 bases to trimming and J lost 8 bases, with 8 bases between them. The CDR3 is 11 amino acids. CDR1 is MDHEN and CDR2 is SYDVKM in the germline V gene. The chain's CDR3 is CASSSEDTIYF. In DNA form, the CDR3 reads TGTGCCAGCAGCTCAGAAGACACCATATATTTT.

This sequence joins TRBV6-1 and TRBJ1-4; TRBD1 aligns across 9 bases. V lost 4 bases, J lost 6 bases, and 6 bases stayed unmatched. The CDR3 consists of 15 residues. Germline V gives CDR1 MNHNS, CDR2 SASEGT. CDR3 in amino acids: CASSGYRTGDEKLFF. The CDR3 DNA is TGTGCCAGCAGTGGGTACAGGACAGGGGATGAAAAACTGTTTTTT.

The rearrangement links TRBV5-6 to TRBJ1-1; D unclear. The CDR3 is 16 amino acids. CDR1 is SGHDT and CDR2 is YYEEEE in the germline V gene. V lost 1 base, J lost 1 base, and 14 bases lay in between. CDR3 nucleotides: TGTGCCAGCAGCTTGATCCCGTCGCACTCGAACACTGAAGCTTTCTTT. Protein product: CASSLIPSHSNTEAFF.

V and J are TRBV9 and TRBJ2-2; 7 bases line up with TRBD1. Germline V CDR1 and CDR2: SGDLS, YYNGEE. After removal of 3 bases from V and 5 bases from J, the junction contained 4 bases not matched to a gene. The CDR3 is 14 amino acids. The CDR3 region has the DNA TGTGCCAGCAGCGATCGACAGGGTACCGGGGAGCTGTTTTTT. Translation gives CASSDRQGTGELFF.

The J gene is TRBJ1-3, the V gene TRBV4-3; 9 positions match TRBD1. V dropped 0 bases and J dropped 2; count of bases not matched to a gene: 5. Germline values: CDR1 LGHNA, CDR2 YSLEER. CDR3 length: 17 amino acids. The CDR3 sequence: CASSQELDRGAGNTIYF. The CDR3 bases are TGCGCCAGCAGCCAAGAATTGGACAGGGGCGCTGGAAACACCATATATTTT.

The rearrangement uses TRBV28 and TRBJ2-2; TRBD1 aligns across 8 bases. The CDR3 has 15 residues. Germline lookup yields CDR1 MDHEN and CDR2 SYDVKM. The junction had 8 bases not matched to a gene; V was cut back by 6 bases and J by 5 bases. CDR3 in DNA: TGTGCCAGCAGCCCAGGGGGCGCGGGTACCGGGGAGCTGTTTTTT. Encoded protein: CASSPGGAGTGELFF.

On this clone: A junction boundary mismatches the germline segment, possibly from a read error. The chain joins TRBV2 to TRBJ2-3; 16 nucleotides agree with TRBD2. CDR1 is SNHLY and CDR2 is FYNNEI in the germline V gene. The CDR3 has 15 amino acids. The CDR3 loop is CASQGTSGGADTQYF. The CDR3 DNA is TGTGCCAGCCAGGGGACTAGCGGGGGGGCAGACACGCAGTATTTT.

The chain has TRBV4-1 and TRBJ1-2; 10 nucleotides agree with TRBD1. Germline CDR1 and CDR2: MGHRA and YSYEKL. J was trimmed by 2 bases and V by 4 bases; bases with no gene match: 4. The CDR3 covers 15 residues. CDR3 DNA sequence: TGCGCCAGCAGCCCAAGGACAGGGGGGAACTATGGCTACACCTTC. Translated: CASSPRTGGNYGYTF.

The CDR3 nucleotides read TGTGCCAGCACCCGAACCGGGACAGGGGGCTCCTACGAGCAGTACTTC. Its translation is CASTRTGTGGSYEQYF. The rearrangement uses TRBV27 and TRBJ2-7; 11 bases fit TRBD1. Germline CDR1 MNHEY, CDR2 SMNVEV (reference sequence). Trimming took 7 bases from V and 0 from J; bases not matched to a gene: 8. The CDR3 loop spans 16 amino acids.

This chain connects TRBV9 to TRBJ1-6; TRBD1 matches at 7 bases. This CDR3 has 18 amino acids. The ends lost 4 bases at V and 2 bases at J; junction bases unmatched: 12. The V gene's germline CDR1 is SGDLS and CDR2 YYNGEE. CDR3 residues: CASSPPLDRDPYNSPLHF. The DNA for the CDR3 is TGTGCCAGCAGCCCCCCTCTCGACAGGGACCCCTATAATTCACCCCTCCACTTT.

The chain is built from TRBV9 and TRBJ2-1, with unresolved D. The CDR3 has 13 residues. V lost 4 bases to trimming and J lost 8 bases, with 13 bases between them. CDR1 and CDR2 (germline): SGDLS, YYNGEE. CDR3 region: CASSSVPLDEQFF. As DNA, the CDR3 is TGTGCCAGCAGCTCGGTGCCCCTCGATGAGCAGTTCTTC.

The chain joins TRBV7-9 to TRBJ2-5; possibly TRBD1 for D (5 bases). The CDR3 runs 14 residues. Germline CDR1 and CDR2: SEHNR and FQNEAQ (reference sequence). Trimming pared 5 bases from V and 2 bases from J, leaving 12 bases between. The CDR3: CASSPLTVQETQYF. The CDR3 DNA reads TGTGCCAGCAGCCCATTGACAGTACAAGAGACCCAGTACTTC.

The V call is TRBV30, the J call TRBJ1-2, with 7 bases aligning to TRBD1. The V segment lost 0 bases and the J segment 8 bases; nucleotides outside the gene matches: 12. This CDR3 has 15 amino acids. Germline V CDR1 and CDR2: GTSNPN, SVGIG (reference sequence). This chain's CDR3 is CAWSVSRTGYGGYTF. The DNA of the CDR3 is TGTGCCTGGAGTGTATCCCGGACAGGATATGGGGGCTACACCTTC.

Comments on this clone: The same CDR3 can be traced to other DNA sequences in this sample. V is TRBV10-3 and J is TRBJ1-5; TRBD1 aligns across 7 bases. Unmatched junction bases numbered 2, after V lost 6 bases and J lost 0 bases. Germline CDR1 is ENHRY and CDR2 is SYGVKD. This CDR3 contains 14 residues. Here the CDR3 DNA reads TGTGCCATCAGCAGACAGGGTAGCAATCAGCCCCAGCATTTT. The encoded protein is CAISRQGSNQPQHF.

This chain uses TRBV5-1 with TRBJ2-7; D is uncertain. This CDR3 comprises 13 residues. V was clipped by 0 bases and J by 3 bases, with 7 bases between them. The germline CDR1 and CDR2 sequences are SGHRS and YFSETQ. Here the CDR3 reads CASSLESGYEQYF. The CDR3 DNA follows: TGCGCCAGCAGCTTGGAATCGGGCTACGAGCAGTACTTC.

The rearrangement uses TRBV27 and TRBJ1-5; the D gene is possibly TRBD1 (5 bases). The CDR3 contains 16 residues. Trimming pared 0 bases from V and 1 base from J, leaving 10 bases between. Germline values: CDR1 MNHEY, CDR2 SMNVEV (reference sequence). The CDR3 loop reads CASSLSSRGSNQPQHF. CDR3 nucleotide sequence: TGTGCCAGCAGTTTATCGTCTCGGGGGAGCAATCAGCCCCAGCATTTT.

Concerning this clone itself: An end of the junction differs from the germline gene, which may be a read error. The sample contains more than one DNA sequence encoding this CDR3. The chain has TRBV7-2 and TRBJ1-1; D gene uncertain. This CDR3 has 15 residues. Germline values: CDR1 SGHTA, CDR2 FQGNSA. The CDR3 region has the DNA TGTGCCAGCAGCTTGGAGGCCCCGAAGAACACTGAGGCTTTCTTT. Translation gives CASSLEAPKNTEAFF.

The rearrangement links TRBV2 to TRBJ2-3; 12 bases agree with TRBD2. The germline V gene has CDR1 SNHLY and CDR2 FYNNEI. With 4 bases clipped from V and 4 bases from J, the junction kept 6 bases outside the gene matches. The CDR3 length is 16 residues. The CDR3 DNA is TGTGCCAGCAGTGCCCGACTAGCGGGAGTTTCAGATACGCAGTATTTT. Encoded protein: CASSARLAGVSDTQYF.

DNA for the CDR3: TGTGCCAGCAGCCCCGGGACTAGCGGAAACATTCAGTACTTC. Translating it yields CASSPGTSGNIQYF. The chain has TRBV11-1 and TRBJ2-4; 11 bases are a match to TRBD2. The CDR3 covers 14 residues. Trimming took 5 bases from V and 6 from J; bases not matched to a gene: 3. Germline loops: CDR1 SGHAT, CDR2 FQDESV (reference sequence).

Comment on this clone: The same CDR3 is also encoded by other DNA sequences in this sample. The CDR3 is CASSGTGNQPQHF. CDR3 bases: TGTGCCAGCAGTGGGACAGGCAATCAGCCCCAGCATTTT. The chain combines TRBV2 with TRBJ1-5; the D gene is possibly TRBD1 (6 bases). Germline-derived CDR1 and CDR2 are SNHLY and FYNNEI. Trimming removed 4 bases from V and 2 bases from J, with 6 bases in between. The CDR3 has 13 amino acids. The complete variable domain, with remaining parts taken from reference TRBV2 and TRBJ1-5, reads EPEVTQTPSHQVTQMGQEVILRCVPISNHLYFYWYRQILGQKVEFLVSFYNNEISEKSEIFDDQFSVERPDGSNFTLKIRSTKLEDSAMYFCASSGTGNQPQHFGDGTRLSIL.

This clone occurred a few times. This rearrangement joins TRBV29-1 to TRBJ2-3; D possibly corresponds to TRBD2 (6 bases). The germline CDR1 and CDR2 sequences are SQVTM and ANQGSEA. The CDR3 has 16 amino acids. Trimming shortened V by 8 bases and J by 5 bases, and 26 bases separated the two germline ends. In nucleotides, the CDR3 is TGCAGCTCCCCTAGGGGCGGGACTTTTGGGCAAGATACGCAGTATTTT. It yields the protein CSSPRGGTFGQDTQYF.

J is TRBJ2-5 and V is TRBV30; possibly TRBD2 for D (5 bases). Germline assignment: CDR1 GTSNPN and CDR2 SVGIG (reference sequence). The CDR3 extends over 12 amino acids. V dropped 5 bases and J dropped 11 bases, with 18 bases sitting between them. The CDR3 here is CAWSPGVSEQYF. In DNA form, the CDR3 reads TGTGCCTGGTCCCCCGGGGTGAGTGAGCAGTACTTC.

This clone has only one observation. V usage is TRBV10-1 and J usage is TRBJ2-3, with 10 bases identical to TRBD1. V lost 4 bases to trimming and J lost 1 base; unmatched junction nucleotides: 8. This CDR3 contains 17 residues. Germline loops: CDR1 WNHNN, CDR2 SYGVQD (reference sequence). CDR3 residues: CASSGDRGARGTDTQYF. The CDR3 nucleotides are TGCGCCAGCAGTGGGGACAGGGGCGCCAGGGGCACAGATACGCAGTATTTT.

This clone appeared a few times. J is TRBJ1-6 and V is TRBV6-6, with a possible D match to TRBD1 (5 bases). The V gene lost 8 bases and the J gene lost 8 bases, with 10 bases spanning the gap. This CDR3 is built from 12 residues. Germline V CDR1 and CDR2: MNHNY, SVGAGI (reference sequence). This chain's CDR3 is CASQIGDSPLHF. The CDR3 DNA sequence: TGTGCCAGCCAAATAGGGGATTCACCCCTCCACTTT.

The V and J genes are TRBV28 and TRBJ2-2; D unclear. The V gene lost 7 bases and the J gene lost 7 bases, with 22 bases spanning the gap. This CDR3 spans 16 amino acids. CDR1 is MDHEN, CDR2 SYDVKM, per germline. The CDR3 region is CASTQLLARGIGELFF. In DNA, the CDR3 is TGTGCCAGCACCCAACTTTTGGCGAGAGGTATCGGGGAGCTGTTTTTT.